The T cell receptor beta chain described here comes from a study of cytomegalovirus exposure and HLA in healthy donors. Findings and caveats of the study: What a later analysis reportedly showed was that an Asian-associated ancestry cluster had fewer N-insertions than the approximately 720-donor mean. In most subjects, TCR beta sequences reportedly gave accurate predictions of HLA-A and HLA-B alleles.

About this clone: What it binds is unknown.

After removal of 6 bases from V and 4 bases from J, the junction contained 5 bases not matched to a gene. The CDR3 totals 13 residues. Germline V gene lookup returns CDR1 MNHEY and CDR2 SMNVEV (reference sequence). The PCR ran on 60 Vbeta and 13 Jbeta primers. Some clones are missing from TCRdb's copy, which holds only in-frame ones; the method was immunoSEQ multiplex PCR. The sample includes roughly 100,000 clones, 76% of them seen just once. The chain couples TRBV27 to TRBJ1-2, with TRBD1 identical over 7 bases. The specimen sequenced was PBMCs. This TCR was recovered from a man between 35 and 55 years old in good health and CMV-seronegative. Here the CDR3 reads CASSRDRAYGYTF. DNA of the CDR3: TGTGCCAGCAGCCGTGACAGGGCCTATGGCTACACCTTC.